Below are 19 T cell receptor beta chains sequenced from a single sample in a study of CD8 T cells in Susac syndrome. With random hexamers, roughly 0.5 to 1 ug RNA was reverse transcribed. A single record per CDR3 protein comes from TCRdb applying MiXCR to the immunoSEQ multiplex PCR reads. Among fewer than 85,000 distinct CDR3 sequences listed, 85% to 95% were seen once. The sample consisted of CD8+ T cells from PBMCs. Every receptor here comes from a human donor with Susac syndrome.

The chain joins TRBV19 to TRBJ1-2; TRBD1 might be the D (6 bases). The CDR3 has 14 amino acids. The ends were cut back, 6 bases at V and 5 bases at J, with 16 bases in the middle. Per germline, CDR1 LNHDA and CDR2 SQIVND (reference sequence). The CDR3 region has the DNA TGTGCCAGTAGCGAAGCGGGGGCAGGATATGGCTACACCTTC. It encodes CASSEAGAGYGYTF.

This clonotype was recorded once. One end of the junction varies from germline; a read error may be responsible. This chain connects TRBV7-7 to TRBJ2-3; 8 bases fit TRBD1. Germline CDR1 is SSHAT and CDR2 is FNYEAQ (reference sequence). The CDR3 runs 14 residues. CDR3: CASSTGTGTDTQYF. The CDR3 DNA reads as TGTGCTAGCAGCACAGGGACAGGAACAGATACGCAGTATTTT.

The J gene is TRBJ2-7, the V gene TRBV29-1; 8 bases are shared with TRBD1. Germline lookup yields CDR1 SQVTM and CDR2 ANQGSEA. Unmatched junction bases numbered 10, after V lost 7 bases and J lost 5 bases. The CDR3 is made up of 13 amino acids. The CDR3 DNA reads TGCAGCGCCGCAAGACAGGGGAGCCACGAGCAGTACTTC. The encoded protein is CSAARQGSHEQYF.

The chain couples TRBV5-6 to TRBJ2-2; maybe TRBD2 (6 bases). Trimming shortened V by 4 bases and J by 4 bases, and 8 bases separated the two germline ends. CDR3 size: 13 residues. The V gene's germline CDR1 is SGHDT and CDR2 YYEEEE. CDR3 region: CASSMGGTGELFF. The CDR3 nucleotides are TGTGCCAGCAGCATGGGGGGCACCGGGGAGCTGTTTTTT.

The gene calls are TRBV6-1 and TRBJ2-1, with D unclear. Germline CDR1 is MNHNS and CDR2 is SASEGT. This CDR3 has 16 amino acids. V was cut by 6 bases and J by 2 bases, with 17 bases left in between. Here the CDR3 reads CASSPGNPPAYNEQFF. CDR3 DNA: TGTGCCAGCAGCCCCGGCAATCCCCCGGCCTACAATGAGCAGTTCTTC.

The chain joins TRBV24-1 to TRBJ1-2; D gene unclear. Per the germline V gene, CDR1 is KGHDR and CDR2 is SFDVKD. V lost 4 bases and J lost 3, with 11 bases in between. CDR3 length equals 14 residues. The CDR3 DNA is TGTGCCACCAGTGACCCCGCCAGAGACTATGGCTACACCTTC. It is translated as CATSDPARDYGYTF.

This clonotype was detected only a few times. The gene calls are TRBV12-3 or TRBV12-4 and TRBJ2-7; no firm D call. The CDR3 loop spans 13 amino acids. Trimming pared 3 bases from V and 3 bases from J, leaving 9 bases between. The CDR3 region has the DNA TGTGCCAGCAGTTTGACTGGAGACTACGAGCAGTACTTC. Translated: CASSLTGDYEQYF.

This chain joins TRBV13 and TRBJ2-5; perhaps TRBD2 as D (6 bases). Per germline, CDR1 PRHDT and CDR2 FYEKMQ (reference sequence). The CDR3 contains 14 residues. Trimming stripped 3 bases from V and 2 bases from J, with 10 bases between. CDR3 sequence: CASSFGTLQETQYF. The CDR3 coding sequence is TGTGCCAGCAGCTTCGGGACTTTACAAGAGACCCAGTACTTC.

Regarding this clonotype: A read error may produce the germline difference seen at one junction end. This chain joins TRBV20-1 and TRBJ1-1, with 8 nucleotides matching TRBD1. Germline lookup yields CDR1 DFQATT and CDR2 SNEGSKA (reference sequence). The CDR3 has 14 amino acids. DNA of the CDR3: TGCAGTGCTAGAGATGGGGACAGGAACATTGAAGCTTTCTTT. It specifies CSARDGDRNIEAFF.

The chain combines TRBV15 with TRBJ2-2; D unresolved. The CDR3 spans 12 residues. CDR1 LNHNV and CDR2 YYDKDF come from the germline V gene (reference sequence). Trimming removed 8 bases from V and 6 bases from J, with 10 bases in between. Here the CDR3 reads CATRGLPGELFF. As DNA, the CDR3 is TGTGCCACCCGAGGCCTTCCCGGGGAGCTGTTTTTT. The whole variable domain, remainder taken from reference TRBV15 and TRBJ2-2, is DAMVIQNPRYQVTQFGKPVTLSCSQTLNHNVMYWYQQKSSQAPKLLFHYYDKDFNNEADTPDNFQSRRPNTSFCFLDIRSPGLGDTAMYLCATRGLPGELFFGEGSRLTVL.

The chain employs TRBV7-8 and TRBJ1-2; no reliable D call. The germline gives CDR1 SGHVS, CDR2 FQNEAQ. CDR3 length: 17 residues. V lost 1 base and J lost 1, with 16 bases in between. The CDR3 spells CASSLGTAVDINYGYTF. The CDR3 nucleotides read TGTGCCAGCAGCTTAGGGACCGCCGTCGATATTAACTATGGCTACACCTTC. The full variable domain, completed using reference TRBV7-8 and TRBJ1-2, is GAGVSQSPRYKVAKRGQDVALRCDPISGHVSLFWYQQALGQGPEFLTYFQNEAQLDKSGLPSDRFFAERPEGSVSTLKIQRTQQEDSAVYLCASSLGTAVDINYGYTFGSGTRLTVV.

CDR3 in amino acids: CSVQGLASSYNEQFF. CDR3 nucleotide sequence: TGCAGCGTACAGGGACTAGCGAGTTCCTACAATGAGCAGTTCTTC. This chain links TRBV29-1 with TRBJ2-1, with TRBD2 matching 10 bases. This CDR3 spans 15 amino acids. The germline CDR1 and CDR2 sequences are SQVTM and ANQGSEA. V shed 6 bases, J shed 1 base, and the junction held 6 bases outside the gene matches.

This chain links TRBV14 with TRBJ2-5, with TRBD2 as a possible D gene (6 bases). V shed 1 base and J shed 5 bases, with 20 bases lying between them. This CDR3 has 17 residues. Germline CDR1 is SGHDN and CDR2 is FVKESK. CDR3 sequence: CASSQVLGGPITETQYF. The CDR3 DNA follows: TGTGCCAGCAGCCAAGTCTTGGGAGGCCCGATTACGGAGACCCAGTACTTC.

The chain joins TRBV9 to TRBJ2-7; D possibly corresponds to TRBD1 (6 bases). CDR1 and CDR2 from the germline V gene are SGDLS and YYNGEE. Trimming took 0 bases from V and 0 from J, leaving 16 bases between them. The CDR3 consists of 17 residues. The CDR3 here is CASSVEDTGQSSYEQYF. The CDR3 DNA follows: TGTGCCAGCAGCGTAGAGGATACCGGACAGAGCTCCTACGAGCAGTACTTC. The complete variable domain, with remaining parts taken from reference TRBV9 and TRBJ2-7, reads DSGVTQTPKHLITATGQRVTLRCSPRSGDLSVYWYQQSLDQGLQFLIQYYNGEERAKGNILERFSAQQFPDLHSELNLSSLELGDSALYFCASSVEDTGQSSYEQYFGPGTRLTVT.

The rearrangement joins TRBV20-1 to TRBJ2-1; 11 positions agree with TRBD2. Germline V CDR1 and CDR2: DFQATT, SNEGSKA (reference sequence). The CDR3 has 16 residues. With V trimmed by 3 bases and J by 5 bases, 9 bases remained unmatched. The CDR3 sequence is CSASTIAGGPHNEQFF. In nucleotides, the CDR3 is TGCAGTGCTAGCACGATAGCGGGAGGGCCCCACAATGAGCAGTTCTTC.

The rearrangement links TRBV27 to TRBJ2-7; 7 bases match TRBD2. After removal of 6 bases from V and 2 bases from J, the junction contained 10 bases not matched to a gene. Germline CDR1 is MNHEY and CDR2 is SMNVEV (reference sequence). CDR3 length: 15 amino acids. The CDR3 nucleotides read TGTGCCAGCAGCGGTAGCGGGCTAGTCACCTACGAGCAGTACTTC. Amino acids: CASSGSGLVTYEQYF.

This chain joins TRBV11-2 and TRBJ2-4; 9 bases match TRBD2. The CDR3 covers 16 residues. Germline CDR1 and CDR2: SGHAT and FQNNGV. Trimming took 5 bases from V and 3 from J; bases not matched to a gene: 8. The CDR3 reads CASSLLSGRGKNIQYF. In nucleotides, the CDR3 is TGTGCCAGCAGCCTCCTTAGCGGGAGAGGCAAAAACATTCAGTACTTC. The complete variable domain, with remaining parts taken from reference TRBV11-2 and TRBJ2-4, reads EAGVAQSPRYKIIEKRQSVAFWCNPISGHATLYWYQQILGQGPKLLIQFQNNGVVDDSQLPKDRFSAERLKGVDSTLKIQPAKLEDSAVYLCASSLLSGRGKNIQYFGAGTRLSVL.

This clonotype was seen a single time. The genes are TRBV29-1 and TRBJ2-3; D may match TRBD1 or TRBD2 (5 bases each). CDR1 SQVTM and CDR2 ANQGSEA come from the germline V gene. The CDR3 is made up of 14 amino acids. Trimming left V 6 bases short and J 4 bases short, with 17 bases between. The CDR3 is CSVLEGPVADTQYF. The DNA for the CDR3 is TGCAGCGTCCTAGAGGGACCGGTCGCAGATACGCAGTATTTT.

In regard to this clonotype: The junction departs from germline at one end; a sequencing error may be responsible. This sequence joins TRBV20-1 and TRBJ1-1; unclear D gene. This CDR3 is built from 14 residues. CDR1 is DFQATT and CDR2 is SNEGSKA in the germline V gene (reference sequence). In DNA form, the CDR3 reads TGCAGTGCTCGGAGAGCTGACACTAACACTGAAGATTTCTTT. It specifies CSARRADTNTEDFF.